This is a list of T cell receptor beta chains from one sample in a study of blood T cell repertoires in COVID-19. Clones were sequenced by immunoSEQ multiplex PCR, and TCRdb holds only the in-frame ones, with some missing. The data contain 68,000 or so clones, 70% to 90% of them seen just once; the ten biggest clones take up roughly 2.6%. The sample was peripheral blood. The receptors were gathered from an older man with active or convalescent COVID-19. Each CDR3 is given with its conserved first and last residue. The D gene is left open where the match is weak. Where a row states a size, it is once, few, many or the class of an expanded clone; other rows omit it.

TRBV4-1	few	TRBD2	17	TRBJ2-2	TGCGCCAGCAGCCAAGTCAACATGGGACTACTCACCGGGGAGCTGTTTTTT	CASSQVNMGLLTGELFF
TRBV9	NA	NA	15	TRBJ1-1	TGTGCCAGCAGGCCACGGTCAGGGGTGAACACTGAAGCTTTCTTT	CASRPRSGVNTEAFF
TRBV5-4	NA	TRBD2	16	TRBJ2-5	TGTGCCAGCAGCCGGGGGGCGGGAGGGCCGGAGGAGACCCAGTACTTC	CASSRGAGGPEETQYF
TRBV27	NA	NA	15	TRBJ2-3	TGTGCCAGCAGTGTCTCTCGGGGTAGCACAGATACGCAGTATTTT	CASSVSRGSTDTQYF
TRBV6-5	NA	NA	15	TRBJ1-2	TGTGCCAGCAGTTACTCCTGGGGATTCGGGGATGGCTACACCTTC	CASSYSWGFGDGYTF
TRBV28	NA	NA	13	TRBJ2-6	TGTGCCAGCAGTTCGGTAGAGGCCAACGTCCTGACTTTC	CASSSVEANVLTF
TRBV5-1	NA	TRBD2	15	TRBJ2-7	TGCGCCAGCAGCTTCGAGACTAGCGGGACGTACGAGCAGTACTTC	CASSFETSGTYEQYF
TRBV5-1	NA	NA	13	TRBJ2-5	TGCGCCAGCAGCTTGTCTAATTTGGAGACCCAGTACTTC	CASSLSNLETQYF
TRBV19	NA	TRBD1	18	TRBJ1-1	TGTGCCAGTAGTATTTCGGTAGGACTAAGGGACAGGGACACTGAAGCTTTCTTT	CASSISVGLRDRDTEAFF
TRBV6-5	NA	TRBD2	15	TRBJ2-7	TGTGCCAGCAGCTCGGGGGGGGGTCCAGCCTACGAGCAGTACTTC	CASSSGGGPAYEQYF
TRBV6-5	NA	NA	14	TRBJ1-1	TGTGCCAGCAGCTTATCGGACAGGAACACTGAAGCTTTCTTT	CASSLSDRNTEAFF
TRBV25-1	NA	TRBD1	14	TRBJ1-1	TGTGCCAGCACCCCTGGGACAGCAAACACTGAAGCTTTCTTT	CASTPGTANTEAFF
TRBV5-1	few	TRBD1	14	TRBJ2-7	TGCGCCAGCAGCTTCGGGGACAGGGACCCCCCGGAGTACTTC	CASSFGDRDPPEYF
TRBV5-1	NA	NA	15	TRBJ2-5	TGCGCCAGCAGCTTGTACAGGCCTCAGGGAGAGACCCAGTACTTC	CASSLYRPQGETQYF
TRBV5-4	once	TRBD1	15	TRBJ1-2	TGTGCCAGCAGCTTGGCCGGGACAGCGATATATGGCTACACCTTC	CASSLAGTAIYGYTF
TRBV5-1	NA	NA	15	TRBJ1-4	TGCGCCAGCAGCACGGACTCCTCGGAAAATGAAAAACTGTTTTTT	CASSTDSSENEKLFF
TRBV11-2	NA	TRBD2	18	TRBJ2-2	TGTGCCAGCAGCTCCAACCTCCGACTAGCGGGAGTAACCGGGGAGCTGTTTTTT	CASSSNLRLAGVTGELFF
TRBV2	NA	NA	12	TRBJ2-7	TGTGCCAGCAGGGAGGACAGCTACGAGCAGTACTTC	CASREDSYEQYF
TRBV21-1	NA	NA	16	TRBJ2-7	TGTGCCAGCAGCAAATACGTGCGGCAGGGGGCCGACGAGCAGTACTTC	CASSKYVRQGADEQYF
TRBV5-6	NA	TRBD1	14	TRBJ1-3	TGTGCCAGCAGCACAGACAGGGCTGGAAACACCATATATTTT	CASSTDRAGNTIYF
TRBV3-1/TRBV3-2	NA	NA	16	TRBJ1-2	TGTGCCAGCAGCCAATTGGGGTTTGGGGCGCACTATGGCTACACCTTC	CASSQLGFGAHYGYTF
TRBV30	NA	NA	15	TRBJ2-3	TGTGCCTGGACTAGCGGAGGACAGGGAGTAGATACGCAGTATTTT	CAWTSGGQGVDTQYF
TRBV2	once	TRBD1	14	TRBJ2-2	TGTGCCAGCAGGCCGGGACAGCGCACCGGGGAGCTGTTTTTT	CASRPGQRTGELFF
TRBV9	NA	NA	14	TRBJ2-1	TGTGCCAGCAGCGTAGAACCTAGCGACGTTGAGCAGTTCTTC	CASSVEPSDVEQFF
TRBV5-1	NA	TRBD1	15	TRBJ2-1	TGCGCCAGCAGCTTGTTACAGGGGGCGGACAATGAGCAGTTCTTC	CASSLLQGADNEQFF
TRBV28	NA	TRBD1	16	TRBJ1-4	TGTGCCAGCAGTTTGAGAGGGGGCAGGCTTAATGAAAAACTGTTTTTT	CASSLRGGRLNEKLFF
TRBV6-2/TRBV6-3	few	NA	16	TRBJ2-2	TGTGCCAGCAGCCCTAGCCAGGCGGGGAACACCGGGGAGCTGTTTTTT	CASSPSQAGNTGELFF
TRBV5-1	NA	NA	16	TRBJ2-5	TGCGCCAGCAGCTCATCACTGATAGCCGACCAAGAGACCCAGTACTTC	CASSSSLIADQETQYF
TRBV29-1	NA	TRBD1	14	TRBJ2-1	TGCAGCGTGCGCGCGACAGGGTTTGTGGTCGAGCAGTTCTTC	CSVRATGFVVEQFF
TRBV7-3	NA	NA	14	TRBJ1-5	TGTGCCAGCAGCTCCCAGGGGCGCAATCAGCCCCAGCATTTT	CASSSQGRNQPQHF
TRBV28	NA	TRBD1	15	TRBJ2-7	TGTGCCAGCAGTACGACAGGGGATACCGTGTACGAGCAGTACTTC	CASSTTGDTVYEQYF
TRBV11-1	NA	TRBD2	15	TRBJ2-1	TGTGCCAGCAGCTTACAGGGACTAGCGGGGGCTGAGCAGTTCTTC	CASSLQGLAGAEQFF
TRBV30	NA	TRBD2	17	TRBJ2-2	TGTGCCCCAGGGGGGGGACTAGCGGGAGTGGGCACCGGGGAGCTGTTTTTT	CAPGGGLAGVGTGELFF
TRBV21-1	NA	NA	16	TRBJ1-5	TGTGCCAGCAGCAAAGCGCGCAGGGTCAGCAATCAGCCCCAGCATTTT	CASSKARRVSNQPQHF
TRBV6-5	NA	TRBD1	15	TRBJ1-2	TGTGCCAGCAGTACACCCGGGACAGGGTTGCATGGCTACACCTTC	CASSTPGTGLHGYTF
TRBV5-1	NA	TRBD1	17	TRBJ1-6	TGCGCCAGCAGCTCGACAGGGGGTAGCTCCTATAATTCACCCCTCCACTTT	CASSSTGGSSYNSPLHF
TRBV30	NA	NA	15	TRBJ1-6	TGTGCCTGGACCCCATGGGGGGTTGGAAGTTCACCCCTCCACTTT	CAWTPWGVGSSPLHF
TRBV5-6	NA	TRBD1	14	TRBJ1-4	TGTGCCAGCAGCTCGGGACAGCTTAATGAAAAACTGTTTTTT	CASSSGQLNEKLFF
TRBV10-2	NA	NA	13	TRBJ1-2	TGCGCCAGCAGTGAGTCTAATAACTATGGCTACACCTTC	CASSESNNYGYTF
TRBV4-1	NA	NA	13	TRBJ2-5	TGCGCCAGCAGCCGCGGTTTCCGGGAGACCCAGTACTTC	CASSRGFRETQYF
TRBV6-4	NA	NA	15	TRBJ2-1	TGTGCCAGCAGTGTCTCACAGGGTCCGGGGAATGAGCAGTTCTTC	CASSVSQGPGNEQFF